These 21 T cell receptor beta chains were all obtained from the same sample, sequenced in a study of T-cell memory formation after mild COVID-19. Each CDR3 protein is one row after TCRdb ran MiXCR on the 5' RACE reads. The data show 120,000 to 150,000 distinct CDR3 sequences, with about 6.1% seen just once and approximately 2.1% held by the top ten. The specimen was PBMCs or a T cell subset sorted from them (not recorded which). These receptors came from an adult woman who had mild COVID-19 (a few samples of this study predate the infection). Cell type and time point are not known.

This clonotype was detected many times. The rearrangement links TRBV7-2 to TRBJ1-6, with 7 bases matching TRBD1. V shed 1 base, J shed 12 bases, and the junction held 9 bases outside the gene matches. The CDR3 runs to 15 residues. The germline V gene has CDR1 SGHTA and CDR2 FQGNSA. The CDR3 sequence: CASSLERGRKLPLHF. The CDR3, as DNA: TGTGCCAGCAGCTTAGAAAGGGGGCGCAAACTACCCCTCCACTTT. The full variable domain, rest sourced from reference TRBV7-2 and TRBJ1-6, is GAGVSQSPSNKVTEKGKDVELRCDPISGHTALYWYRQSLGQGLEFLIYFQGNSAPDKSGLPSDRFSAERTGGSVSTLTIQRTQQEDSAVYLCASSLERGRKLPLHFGNGTRLTVT.

This clonotype was detected only a few times. The V gene is TRBV27, the J gene TRBJ2-2; D remains unclear. The V gene's germline CDR1 is MNHEY and CDR2 SMNVEV (reference sequence). The CDR3 runs to 15 residues. V dropped 1 base and J dropped 8 bases, with 14 bases sitting between them. In DNA, the CDR3 is TGTGCCAGCAGTTTATTTCGCTCCCCGGTAGGGGAGCTGTTTTTT. This encodes CASSLFRSPVGELFF.

This clonotype has more than one count but fewer than ten. The genes are TRBV7-3 and TRBJ2-1; D is unclear. V dropped 5 bases and J dropped 8 bases, with 16 bases sitting between them. Germline V gene lookup returns CDR1 SGHTA and CDR2 FQGTGA. The CDR3 length is 14 residues. The CDR3 is CASSPAPRWDEQFF. CDR3 coding DNA: TGTGCCAGCAGCCCGGCCCCACGATGGGATGAGCAGTTCTTC.

This clonotype has only a few counts. The chain is built from TRBV5-1 and TRBJ2-3; D is undetermined. Trimming cost V 0 bases and J 1 base, with 9 bases left between them. Germline V gene lookup returns CDR1 SGHRS and CDR2 YFSETQ. The CDR3 loop spans 15 amino acids. The DNA for the CDR3 is TGCGCCAGCAGCTTGGGGCGGAAAGGCACAGATACGCAGTATTTT. This encodes CASSLGRKGTDTQYF.

In this sample, this clonotype turned up a few times. The rearrangement links TRBV6-5 to TRBJ2-7; TRBD2 aligns across 9 bases. The junction had 7 bases not matched to a gene; V was cut back by 2 bases and J by 2 bases. CDR1 MNHEY and CDR2 SVGAGI come from the germline V gene. This CDR3 is built from 16 residues. CDR3 in amino acids: CASSYGSREGAYEQYF. In DNA form, the CDR3 reads TGTGCCAGCAGTTACGGGTCGCGGGAGGGCGCCTACGAGCAGTACTTC.

This clonotype was counted many times. The CDR3 bases are TGCAGTGCTAGTATTGGCCCACGTCGTTACAATGAGCAGTTCTTC. Encoded protein: CSASIGPRRYNEQFF. The chain couples TRBV20-1 to TRBJ2-1; D is ambiguous. V was clipped by 3 bases and J by 4 bases, with 16 bases between them. Looked up from germline, CDR1 is DFQATT and CDR2 is SNEGSKA (reference sequence). The CDR3 consists of 15 residues.

The table lists this clonotype with many counts. The chain joins TRBV12-3 or TRBV12-4 to TRBJ2-7, with 10 bases aligning to TRBD1. CDR3 size: 15 residues. J gave up 0 bases and V 6 bases, and 5 bases lay outside the gene matches. The DNA of the CDR3 is TGTGCCAGCAGCCGCCGGGACAGGGGCTCCTACGAGCAGTACTTC. Translated, it gives CASSRRDRGSYEQYF.

The chain recombines TRBV9 with TRBJ1-6; possibly TRBD1 for D (6 bases). Looked up from germline, CDR1 is SGDLS and CDR2 is YYNGEE. V shed 4 bases and J shed 5 bases, with 16 bases lying between them. The CDR3 sequence is 16 residues long. The CDR3 sequence: CASSPGQLGHNSPLHF. CDR3 nucleotide sequence: TGTGCCAGCAGCCCTGGACAGTTAGGGCATAATTCACCCCTCCACTTT.

The gene calls are TRBV19 and TRBJ1-5; possible D gene TRBD1, 5 bases. CDR1 is LNHDA, CDR2 SQIVND, per germline (reference sequence). V gave up 4 bases and J gave up 4 bases, with 11 bases separating them. The CDR3 loop spans 14 amino acids. The CDR3 DNA follows: TGTGCCAGTAGTACCGACAGCCCTAATCAGCCCCAGCATTTT. Translated, it gives CASSTDSPNQPQHF.

The gene calls are TRBV29-1 and TRBJ2-3; TRBD2 matches 10 bases. The germline V gene has CDR1 SQVTM and CDR2 ANQGSEA. The V segment lost 1 base and the J segment 3 bases; nucleotides outside the gene matches: 4. This CDR3 is built from 15 residues. The CDR3 sequence is CSVEASGSKTDTQYF. The CDR3 DNA sequence: TGCAGCGTTGAAGCTAGCGGGAGTAAGACAGATACGCAGTATTTT.

This clonotype was detected only a few times. The genes are TRBV12-3 or TRBV12-4 and TRBJ2-7; D perhaps matches TRBD1 (5 bases). The V end was cut by 3 bases, the J end by 5 bases, with 14 bases between. The CDR3 runs to 14 residues. The CDR3 spells CASSFGTRVDEQYF. The CDR3 DNA reads TGTGCCAGCAGTTTCGGAACCAGGGTGGACGAGCAGTACTTC.

This clonotype was picked up many times. The CDR3 loop reads CASSWTASQSGGYTF. CDR3 sequence (DNA): TGTGCCAGCAGTTGGACAGCCTCCCAGTCGGGTGGCTACACCTTC. The J gene is TRBJ1-2, the V gene TRBV12-3 or TRBV12-4; D possibly corresponds to TRBD1 (6 bases). There are 15 residues in the CDR3. V lost 4 bases and J lost 7, with 19 bases in between.

The chain couples TRBV6-6 to TRBJ2-7; 7 nucleotides match TRBD1. Trimming cost V 2 bases and J 0 bases; bases outside gene matches: 4. Germline CDR1 MNHNY, CDR2 SVGAGI (reference sequence). The CDR3 sequence is 15 residues long. The CDR3 nucleotides are TGTGCCAGCAGTTACGGCGCAGGGGGCTCCTACGAGCAGTACTTC. Encoded protein: CASSYGAGGSYEQYF.

This clonotype appeared many times. This chain links TRBV7-2 with TRBJ2-3; the match to TRBD1 covers 7 bases. J was trimmed by 6 bases and V by 7 bases; bases with no gene match: 10. The CDR3 consists of 14 residues. Germline assignment: CDR1 SGHTA and CDR2 FQGNSA. CDR3 region: CASKRQGVSDTQYF. The CDR3, as DNA: TGTGCCAGCAAGCGGCAGGGGGTATCGGATACGCAGTATTTT. Full variable domain (outside the CDR3, taken from reference TRBV7-2 and TRBJ2-3): GAGVSQSPSNKVTEKGKDVELRCDPISGHTALYWYRQSLGQGLEFLIYFQGNSAPDKSGLPSDRFSAERTGGSVSTLTIQRTQQEDSAVYLCASKRQGVSDTQYFGPGTRLTVL.

J is TRBJ2-5 and V is TRBV5-1, with D possibly being TRBD2 (7 bases). Trimming removed 2 bases at V and 0 bases at J, with 11 bases between. CDR1 is SGHRS and CDR2 is YFSETQ in the germline V gene. This CDR3 is 15 amino acids long. CDR3: CASSFREGDQETQYF. In DNA form, the CDR3 reads TGCGCCAGCAGCTTCAGGGAGGGGGACCAAGAGACCCAGTACTTC. The entire variable domain, with the rest obtained from reference TRBV5-1 and TRBJ2-5, is as follows: KAGVTQTPRYLIKTRGQQVTLSCSPISGHRSVSWYQQTPGQGLQFLFEYFSETQRNKGNFPGRFSGRQFSNSRSEMNVSTLELGDSALYLCASSFREGDQETQYFGPGTRLLVL.

This clonotype was detected many times. This chain links TRBV5-1 with TRBJ2-5, with D perhaps being TRBD1 or TRBD2 (5 bases each). The V and J ends lost 1 base and 4 bases respectively, with 8 bases between them. Germline V lookup: CDR1 SGHRS, CDR2 YFSETQ. The CDR3 contains 13 residues. DNA of the CDR3: TGCGCCAGCAGCTTGCCAGGGACAGAGACCCAGTACTTC. It translates to CASSLPGTETQYF.

This clonotype has a handful of counts. The rearrangement joins TRBV7-9 to TRBJ1-2; D is possibly TRBD1 (5 bases). The CDR3 is made up of 16 amino acids. Germline lookup yields CDR1 SEHNR and CDR2 FQNEAQ (reference sequence). Trimming removed 7 bases from V and 4 bases from J, with 22 bases in between. The chain's CDR3 is CASNHRDSPPFYGYTF. In nucleotides, the CDR3 is TGTGCCAGCAACCACCGGGACTCTCCTCCCTTCTATGGCTACACCTTC.

This clonotype was seen many times. The chain joins TRBV4-3 to TRBJ2-3; D call uncertain. This CDR3 comprises 13 residues. The V end lost 1 base, the J end lost 5 bases, and 7 bases lay between the germline ends. Germline values: CDR1 LGHNA, CDR2 YSLEER. The CDR3 nucleotides are TGCGCCAGCAGCCAAGTGCTCTTAGATACGCAGTATTTT. Translating gives CASSQVLLDTQYF.

This clonotype appeared many times. The V call is TRBV4-1, the J call TRBJ2-3; 8 bases line up with TRBD1. The CDR3 is 15 residues long. Germline V gives CDR1 MGHRA, CDR2 YSYEKL. V lost 5 bases and J lost 2; bases outside the gene matches: 6. CDR3 sequence (DNA): TGCGCCAGCAGCTCTCGGGGACAGGACACAGATACGCAGTATTTT. Translating it yields CASSSRGQDTDTQYF.

This clonotype was counted ten times or more. This chain uses TRBV12-3 or TRBV12-4 with TRBJ2-5; 9 bases are shared with TRBD2. CDR3 length equals 15 residues. V shed 3 bases, J shed 6 bases, and the junction held 8 bases outside the gene matches. CDR3 nucleotides: TGTGCCAGCAGTTTCCAAGCGGGGGGCCCCCAGACCCAGTACTTC. It codes for CASSFQAGGPQTQYF.

This clonotype was recorded many times. The chain has TRBV5-1 and TRBJ2-3; no clear D gene. The germline V and J ends were trimmed by 1 base and 3 bases, with 3 bases remaining between them. Per germline, CDR1 SGHRS and CDR2 YFSETQ. This CDR3 has 12 amino acids. The CDR3: CASSLPTDTQYF. Here the CDR3 DNA reads TGCGCCAGCAGCTTGCCGACAGATACGCAGTATTTT.